Listed below are T cell receptor beta chains from one sample, sequenced in a study of shared clonotypes between healthy human individuals. Measured with immunoSEQ multiplex PCR; TCRdb has only the in-frame clones, and not every one. The repertoire holds around 2,100,000 clones, with about 94% as singletons. The source material was naive CD8+ T cells sorted from blood. All receptors come from a man aged 18 to 30 in good health. CDR3s include the opening cysteine and the closing phenylalanine or tryptophan. The D gene is left open where the match is weak. Not all rows give a size; the values are once, few, many and, for expanded clones, a class.

length,J,D,size,V,DNA,CDR3
11,TRBJ1-4,-,-,TRBV7-9,TGTGCCAGCAGGATAAATGAAAAACTGTTTTTT,CASRINEKLFF
16,TRBJ1-1,-,-,TRBV6-5,TGTGCCAGCAGTTACTCCAAGACAGACATGAACACTGAAGCTTTCTTT,CASSYSKTDMNTEAFF
15,TRBJ2-7,-,once,TRBV6-1,TGTGCCAGCAGTGATTACGAAGGGTCTTTTTACGAGCAGTACTTC,CASSDYEGSFYEQYF
17,TRBJ2-1,TRBD2,-,TRBV9,TGTGCCAGCAGCGTAAAGGAATTGGCGGGAGCCTACAATGAGCAGTTCTTC,CASSVKELAGAYNEQFF
15,TRBJ1-5,TRBD1,-,TRBV27,TGTGCCAGCAGTTCGACAGGGGGAGGCAATCAGCCCCAGCATTTT,CASSSTGGGNQPQHF
16,TRBJ2-1,TRBD1,-,TRBV11-2,TGTGCCAGCAGGCCACAGGGACAGGTATCCTACAATGAGCAGTTCTTC,CASRPQGQVSYNEQFF
19,TRBJ2-2,-,-,TRBV4-3,TGCGCCAGCAGCCAACTTCCGCCGGGCCCCGAGTCGATTTTCGGGGAGCTGTTTTTT,CASSQLPPGPESIFGELFF
11,TRBJ1-4,-,-,TRBV9,TGTGCCAGCAGCGGACAGGACGGACTGTTTTTT,CASSGQDGLFF
15,TRBJ1-2,-,-,TRBV11-3,TGTGCCAGCAGCTTAGATCAAGGACAGAACTATGGCTACACCTTC,CASSLDQGQNYGYTF
15,TRBJ1-3,-,-,TRBV6-6,TGTGCCAGCAGTACACCGGACATCTCTGGAAACACCATATATTTT,CASSTPDISGNTIYF
12,TRBJ2-1,-,-,TRBV5-1,TGCGCCAGCAGCTCCAACAGGAATGAGCAGTTCTTC,CASSSNRNEQFF
14,TRBJ2-3,TRBD2,-,TRBV7-2,TGTGCCAGCAGCTTAACTAGCGGGACAGATACGCAGTATTTT,CASSLTSGTDTQYF
19,TRBJ2-7,TRBD1,-,TRBV7-9,TGTGCCAGCAGCTTAGCGCAATGGTGGAACGGGACAGACCTCTACGAGCAGTACTTC,CASSLAQWWNGTDLYEQYF
15,TRBJ2-1,TRBD2,-,TRBV29-1,TGCAGCGTTGATCTACTAGCGGGGCCCTTCAATGAGCAGTTCTTC,CSVDLLAGPFNEQFF
15,TRBJ2-2,-,-,TRBV4-2,TGTGCCAGCAGCCTAAGAAGGGGGGCCGGCGGGGAGCTGTTTTTT,CASSLRRGAGGELFF
15,TRBJ1-2,-,-,TRBV28,TGTGCCACCCGTGAATTACAGGAGAATCGTGATGGCTACACCTTC,CATRELQENRDGYTF
14,TRBJ2-3,-,once,TRBV9,TGTGCCAGCAGCGTAGTATCTCACACAGATACGCAGTATTTT,CASSVVSHTDTQYF
17,TRBJ2-2,-,-,TRBV5-1,TGCGCCAGCAGCTTGGAAGATCTCGGGCTCAACACCGGGGAGCTGTTTTTT,CASSLEDLGLNTGELFF
14,TRBJ2-5,-,-,TRBV7-2,TGTGCCAGCAGCTTAGCGGGAGGCGACGTTGCCTTATACTTC,CASSLAGGDVALYF
12,TRBJ1-4,-,-,TRBV4-3,TGCGCCAGCAGCCAAAATCGGGAAAAACTGTTTTTT,CASSQNREKLFF
16,TRBJ2-1,TRBD2,once,TRBV5-4,TGTGCCAGCAGCCTCCTAGGTAGCGGGATAGGGAATGAGCAGTTCTTC,CASSLLGSGIGNEQFF
12,TRBJ2-2,-,-,TRBV7-9,TGTGCCAGCAGCCGCCCCCCCGGGGAGCTGTTTTTT,CASSRPPGELFF
15,TRBJ2-7,-,once,TRBV6-5,TGTGCCAGCAGTTACGCCAGGGGCGTCCCTCTGGAGCAGTACTTC,CASSYARGVPLEQYF
14,TRBJ2-2,-,-,TRBV5-1,TGCGCCAGCAGGGTCCCCGGACGAACCGGGGAGCTGTTTTTT,CASRVPGRTGELFF
14,TRBJ2-1,TRBD2,-,TRBV9,TGTGCCAGCAATGGGGGGGTCTCCTACAATGAGCAGTTCTTC,CASNGGVSYNEQFF
13,TRBJ2-1,TRBD1,-,TRBV6-6,TGTGCCAGCAGCCACATCACAGGGGCTGAGCAGTTCTTC,CASSHITGAEQFF